This T cell receptor beta chain emerged from a study of graft-versus-host responses after intestinal transplantation. The overall study: Those transplanted obtained multivisceral, liver-intestinal, or isolated intestinal grafts. Recipients uniformly received anti-thymocyte globulin induction, followed by tacrolimus and steroids for two to four years.

Germline assignment: CDR1 SGDLS and CDR2 YYNGEE. The CDR3 is 14 amino acids. V lost 9 bases and J 3 bases, leaving 17 bases between the germline ends. Broader study findings: Within the allografts of patients who had graft-donor T cell macrochimerism, graft-versus-host to host-versus-graft clonal ratios were high.

The table lists this clone with a count of one. Antigen specificity is unknown. Intraepithelial and lamina propria lymphocytes were freed from processed graft tissue. Only in-frame clones appear in the TCRdb table, and some are missing; sequencing was by immunoSEQ multiplex PCR. The sample lists 25,000 to 35,000 clones; about four fifths were seen once. The chain links TRBV9 to TRBJ2-3, with D uncertain. The TCR sequence derives from a human patient who received an intestinal transplant, so some T cells may come from the graft donor. The material sequenced was ileum tissue, taken 98 days after intestinal transplantation. Written as DNA, the CDR3 is TGTGCCACACTTAGCCCGGGCGGAACAGATACGCAGTATTTT. This codes for CATLSPGGTDTQYF. Combining the CDR3 with reference TRBV9 and TRBJ2-3 gives the whole variable domain DSGVTQTPKHLITATGQRVTLRCSPRSGDLSVYWYQQSLDQGLQFLIQYYNGEERAKGNILERFSAQQFPDLHSELNLSSLELGDSALYFCATLSPGGTDTQYFGPGTRLTVL.